This T cell receptor (beta chain) came from a study of CD8 T cells in Susac syndrome. CD8+ and CD4+ T cells from blood underwent TCR beta sequencing. Treatment-naive patients with stable or active relapsing-remitting disease were the multiple sclerosis controls. Negative isolation yielded the CD8+ and CD4+ T cells, while FACS enriched the TEMRA cells. Germline assignment: CDR1 LNHDA and CDR2 SQIVND (reference sequence). The CDR3 covers 14 residues. With 7 bases removed from V and 1 base from J, the gap between germline ends came to 13 bases. Random hexamers were used to reverse transcribe the RNA input (roughly 0.5 to 1 ug). Amplification of TCR beta CDR3 by immunoSEQ multiplex PCR spanned 54 Vbeta and 13 Jbeta. TCRdb ran MiXCR on the immunoSEQ multiplex PCR reads and lists one entry per CDR3 protein. The data hold some 300,000 distinct CDR3 sequences, with approximately 85% observed a single time.

The sample consisted of CD8+ T cells from PBMCs. The gene calls are TRBV19 and TRBJ1-1; no clear D gene. The source is a human donor with multiple sclerosis. The chain's CDR3 is CASTDLFGNTEAFF. Written as DNA, the CDR3 is TGTGCCAGTACCGATCTGTTCGGGAACACTGAAGCTTTCTTT.